The clone carrying this T cell receptor (beta chain) was counted only a few times. The antigen is undetermined. V was shortened by 4 bases and J by 7 bases, with 11 bases between the two germline ends. The germline gives CDR1 SGHNT, CDR2 YYREEE (reference sequence). The CDR3 loop spans 13 amino acids. Since all of the isolated RNA was reverse transcribed, expressed TCRB transcripts were what got sequenced. Here immunoSEQ multiplex PCR was the method, and the copy in TCRdb shows in-frame clones only, minus some. The sample includes 810,000 or so clones, 15% to 20% of them seen just once. This sample stems from a study of beta chain features in type 1 diabetes. General study findings and limits: Type 1 diabetes patients had fewer VDJ junction insertions and more deletions. cDNA sequencing could over-represent cells with high TCR expression.

Each donor gave one heparinised blood draw averaging about 110 mL. This TCR came from a woman younger than 35 in good health. Sequenced input: naive CD4+ T cells from blood. This sequence joins TRBV5-4 and TRBJ1-4, with D possibly matching TRBD1 (5 bases). The CDR3 DNA is TGTGCCAGCAGCATCCAGGGTAGTGAAAAACTGTTTTTT. Translating it yields CASSIQGSEKLFF.